The T cell receptor (beta chain) under discussion was sequenced for a study of blood T cell repertoires in COVID-19. Germline V gene lookup returns CDR1 MRHNA and CDR2 SNTAGT. Trimming took 3 bases from V and 7 from J, leaving 7 bases between them. The CDR3 length is 11 residues. Source study methods: Reference gene primers were amplified, and this amplification served to estimate nucleated cell counts. The method was immunoSEQ multiplex PCR; TCRdb's version includes in-frame clones alone and lacks a portion of them. V and J calls and clone size are as listed in that table; D and trimming were resolved from the DNA. The table has 470,000 or so clones, roughly 85% seen once; the top ten hold approximately 2.9%.

The V gene is TRBV6-4, the J gene TRBJ2-7; D remains ambiguous. Sequences were obtained from peripheral blood. The sequence was obtained from a human donor in a cohort sampled during active COVID-19. The CDR3 region has the DNA TGTGCCAGCAGTGAGCTCGGGGAGCAGTACTTC. It translates to CASSELGEQYF.